The clone carrying this T cell receptor beta chain was observed a few times. Its antigen is as yet unknown. Every one of the patients relapsed after autologous stem cell transplantation (brentuximab vedotin exposure was variable). The sample is drawn from a study of PD-1 blockade in classical Hodgkin lymphoma. Findings and limits, study-wide: Patients starting nivolumab less than 1 year after ASCT had lower diversity and were excluded from later analyses. For complete responders, baseline diversity was comparable to that of newly diagnosed patients.

Repertoires were generated with immunoSEQ multiplex PCR, while TCRdb's copy carries only in-frame clones and drops some. This sample yields nearly 25,000 clones, of which 80% are seen a single time; 6.5% to 7% belongs to the top ten. With 1 base removed from V and 3 bases from J, the gap between germline ends came to 6 bases. Germline CDR1 is MDHEN and CDR2 is SYDVKM. This CDR3 is built from 14 residues. This receptor was taken from a human donor with classical Hodgkin lymphoma. J is TRBJ1-4 and V is TRBV28; D remains ambiguous. The input for sequencing was peripheral blood mononuclear cells (PBMCs), taken at baseline. CDR3 bases: TGTGCCAGCAGTTTATTCCGGGCTAATGAAAAACTGTTTTTT. Its protein is CASSLFRANEKLFF. The whole variable domain, filled in from reference TRBV28 and TRBJ1-4, reads DVKVTQSSRYLVKRTGEKVFLECVQDMDHENMFWYRQDPGLGLRLIYFSYDVKMKEKGDIPEGYSVSREKKERFSLILESASTNQTSMYLCASSLFRANEKLFFGSGTQLSVL.